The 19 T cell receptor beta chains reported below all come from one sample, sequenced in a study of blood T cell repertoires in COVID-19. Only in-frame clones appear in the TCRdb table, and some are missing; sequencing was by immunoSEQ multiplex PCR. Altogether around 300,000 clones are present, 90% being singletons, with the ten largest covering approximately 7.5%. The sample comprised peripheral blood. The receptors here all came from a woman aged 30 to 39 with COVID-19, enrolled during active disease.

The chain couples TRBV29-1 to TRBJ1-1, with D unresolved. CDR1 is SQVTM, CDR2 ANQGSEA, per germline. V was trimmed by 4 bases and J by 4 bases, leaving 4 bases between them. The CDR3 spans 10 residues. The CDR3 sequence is CSVAGTEAFF. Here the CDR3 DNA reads TGCAGCGTTGCCGGCACTGAAGCTTTCTTT.

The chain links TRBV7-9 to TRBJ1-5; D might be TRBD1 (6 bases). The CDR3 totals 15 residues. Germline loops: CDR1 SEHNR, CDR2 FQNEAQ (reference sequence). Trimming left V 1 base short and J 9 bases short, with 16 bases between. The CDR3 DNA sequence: TGTGCCAGCAGCTTAGGAGGGGGGGAATTTGGGCCCCAGCATTTT. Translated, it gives CASSLGGGEFGPQHF.

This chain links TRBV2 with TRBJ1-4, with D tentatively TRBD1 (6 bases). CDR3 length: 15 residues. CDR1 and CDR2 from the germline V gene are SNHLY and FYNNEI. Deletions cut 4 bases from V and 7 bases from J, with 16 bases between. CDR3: CASSVWGGRGEKLFF. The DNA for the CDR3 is TGTGCCAGCAGTGTTTGGGGGGGGCGCGGTGAAAAACTGTTTTTT.

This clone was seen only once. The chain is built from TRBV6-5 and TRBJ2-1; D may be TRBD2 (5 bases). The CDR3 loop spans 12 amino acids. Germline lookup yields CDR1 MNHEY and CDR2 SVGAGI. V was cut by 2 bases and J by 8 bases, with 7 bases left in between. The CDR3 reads CASSYGGYEQFF. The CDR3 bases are TGTGCCAGCAGTTACGGAGGATATGAGCAGTTCTTC.

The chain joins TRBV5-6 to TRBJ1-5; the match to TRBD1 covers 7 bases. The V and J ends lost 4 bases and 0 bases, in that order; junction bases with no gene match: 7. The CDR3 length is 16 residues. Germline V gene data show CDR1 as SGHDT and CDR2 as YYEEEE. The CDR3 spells CASSRGTDRSNQPQHF. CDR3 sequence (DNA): TGTGCCAGCAGCCGAGGGACAGACCGTAGCAATCAGCCCCAGCATTTT.

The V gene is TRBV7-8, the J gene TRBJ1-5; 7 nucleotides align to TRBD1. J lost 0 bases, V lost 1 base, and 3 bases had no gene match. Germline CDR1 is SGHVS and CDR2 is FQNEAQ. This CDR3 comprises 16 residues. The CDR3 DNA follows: TGTGCCAGCAGCTTAGAGGGGGCCTATAGCAATCAGCCCCAGCATTTT. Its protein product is CASSLEGAYSNQPQHF.

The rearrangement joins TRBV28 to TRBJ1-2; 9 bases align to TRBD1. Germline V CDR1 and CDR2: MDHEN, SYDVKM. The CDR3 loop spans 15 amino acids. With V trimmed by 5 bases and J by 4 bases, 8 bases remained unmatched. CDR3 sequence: CASSPRQGGIYGYTF. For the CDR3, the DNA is TGTGCCAGCAGTCCTAGACAGGGGGGGATCTATGGCTACACCTTC.

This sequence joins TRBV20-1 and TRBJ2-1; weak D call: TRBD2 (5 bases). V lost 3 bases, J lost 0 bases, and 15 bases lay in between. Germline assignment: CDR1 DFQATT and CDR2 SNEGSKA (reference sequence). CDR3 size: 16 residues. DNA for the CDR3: TGCAGTGCTAGTTTAGCGAGCCCTCTCTCCTACAATGAGCAGTTCTTC. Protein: CSASLASPLSYNEQFF.

CDR3 loop: CASSRGGLSNQPQHF. CDR3 nucleotide sequence: TGTGCCAGCAGCCGGGGGGGACTGAGCAATCAGCCCCAGCATTTT. The V and J genes are TRBV28 and TRBJ1-5; TRBD1 might be the D (5 bases). Germline V CDR1 and CDR2: MDHEN, SYDVKM. The CDR3 runs 15 residues. Deletions cut 6 bases from V and 1 base from J, with 13 bases between.

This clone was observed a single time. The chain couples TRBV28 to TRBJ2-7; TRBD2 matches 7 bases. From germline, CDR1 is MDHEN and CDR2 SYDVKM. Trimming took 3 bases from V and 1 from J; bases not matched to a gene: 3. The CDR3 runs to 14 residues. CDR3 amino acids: CASSFAGVSYEQYF. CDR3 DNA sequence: TGTGCCAGCAGTTTTGCGGGGGTATCCTACGAGCAGTACTTC.

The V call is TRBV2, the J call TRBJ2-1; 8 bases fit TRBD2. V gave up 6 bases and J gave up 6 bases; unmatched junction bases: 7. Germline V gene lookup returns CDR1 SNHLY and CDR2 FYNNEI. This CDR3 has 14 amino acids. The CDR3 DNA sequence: TGTGCCAGCAGGCAAGGACTAGCTGGCAATGAGCAGTTCTTC. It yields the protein CASRQGLAGNEQFF.

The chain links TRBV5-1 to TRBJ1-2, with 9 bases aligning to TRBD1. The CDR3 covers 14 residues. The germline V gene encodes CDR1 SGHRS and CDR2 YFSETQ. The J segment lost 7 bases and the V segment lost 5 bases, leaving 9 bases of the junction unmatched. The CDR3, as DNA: TGCGCCAGCAGGACGACAGGGGGATTTGGTGGCTACACCTTC. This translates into CASRTTGGFGGYTF.

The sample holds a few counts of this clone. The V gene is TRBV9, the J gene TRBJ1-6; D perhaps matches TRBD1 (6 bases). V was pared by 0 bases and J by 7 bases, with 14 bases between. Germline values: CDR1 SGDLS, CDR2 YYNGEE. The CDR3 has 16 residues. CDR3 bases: TGTGCCAGCAGCGTAGACTTGCGGGGGCGAAATTCACCCCTCCACTTT. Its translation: CASSVDLRGRNSPLHF.

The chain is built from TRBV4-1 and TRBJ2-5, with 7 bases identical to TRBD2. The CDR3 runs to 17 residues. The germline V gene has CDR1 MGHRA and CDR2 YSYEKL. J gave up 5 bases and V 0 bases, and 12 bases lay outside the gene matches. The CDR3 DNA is TGCGCCAGCAGCCAAGATCGCGGCGGGAGAGGAGTGGAGACCCAGTACTTC. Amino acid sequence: CASSQDRGGRGVETQYF.

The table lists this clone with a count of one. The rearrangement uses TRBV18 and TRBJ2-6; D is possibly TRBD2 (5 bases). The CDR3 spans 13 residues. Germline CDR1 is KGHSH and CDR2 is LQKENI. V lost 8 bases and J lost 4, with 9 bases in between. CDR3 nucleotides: TGTGCCAGCCGGCGGGCGGGGGCCAACGTCCTGACTTTC. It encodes CASRRAGANVLTF.

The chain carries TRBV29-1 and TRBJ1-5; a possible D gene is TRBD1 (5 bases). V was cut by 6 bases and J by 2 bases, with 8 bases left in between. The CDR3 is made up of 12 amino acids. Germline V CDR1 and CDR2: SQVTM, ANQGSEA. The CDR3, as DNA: TGCAGCGTCGTGACAGGCAATCAGCCCCAGCATTTT. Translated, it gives CSVVTGNQPQHF.

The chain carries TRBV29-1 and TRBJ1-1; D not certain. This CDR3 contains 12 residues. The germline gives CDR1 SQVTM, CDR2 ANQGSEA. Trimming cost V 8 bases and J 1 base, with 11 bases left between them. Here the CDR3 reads CSQGRANTEAFF. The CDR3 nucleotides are TGCAGCCAAGGGAGGGCGAACACTGAAGCTTTCTTT.

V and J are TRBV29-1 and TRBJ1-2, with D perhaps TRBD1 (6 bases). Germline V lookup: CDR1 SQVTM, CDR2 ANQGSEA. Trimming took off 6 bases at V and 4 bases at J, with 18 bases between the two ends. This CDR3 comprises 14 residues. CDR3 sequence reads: CSVQGSQAGYGYTF. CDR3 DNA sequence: TGCAGCGTCCAGGGGTCGCAGGCCGGCTATGGCTACACCTTC.

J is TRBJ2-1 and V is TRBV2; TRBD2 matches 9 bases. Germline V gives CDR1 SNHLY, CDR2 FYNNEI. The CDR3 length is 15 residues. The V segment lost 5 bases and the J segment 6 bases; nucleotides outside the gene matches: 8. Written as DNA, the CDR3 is TGTGCCAGCAGTCGTAGCGGGAGAGCGGCCAATGAGCAGTTCTTC. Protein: CASSRSGRAANEQFF.